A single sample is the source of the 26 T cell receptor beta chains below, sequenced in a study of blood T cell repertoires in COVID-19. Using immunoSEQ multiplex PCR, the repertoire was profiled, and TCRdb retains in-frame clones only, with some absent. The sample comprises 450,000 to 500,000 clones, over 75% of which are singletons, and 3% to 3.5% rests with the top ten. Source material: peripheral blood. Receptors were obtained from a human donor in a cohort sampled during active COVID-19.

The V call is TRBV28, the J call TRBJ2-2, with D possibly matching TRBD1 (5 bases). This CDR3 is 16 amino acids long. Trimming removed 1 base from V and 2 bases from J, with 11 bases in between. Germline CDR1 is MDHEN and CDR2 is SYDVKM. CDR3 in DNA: TGTGCCAGCAGTTTATTTTCTCAGGGAAACACCGGGGAGCTGTTTTTT. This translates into CASSLFSQGNTGELFF.

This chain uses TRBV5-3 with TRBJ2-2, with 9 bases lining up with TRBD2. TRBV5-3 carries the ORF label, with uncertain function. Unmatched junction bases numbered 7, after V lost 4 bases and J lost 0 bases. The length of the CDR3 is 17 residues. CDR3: CARSLRREGTNTGELFF. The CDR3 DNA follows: TGTGCCAGAAGCCTTCGGCGGGAGGGTACGAACACCGGGGAGCTGTTTTTT.

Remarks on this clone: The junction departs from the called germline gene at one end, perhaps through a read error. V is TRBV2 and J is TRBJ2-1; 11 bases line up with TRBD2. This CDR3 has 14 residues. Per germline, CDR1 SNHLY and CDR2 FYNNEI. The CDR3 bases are TGTGCCAGCAGTGAGGCCCTAACTAGCGGGAGCCGGATCTTC. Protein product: CASSEALTSGSRIF.

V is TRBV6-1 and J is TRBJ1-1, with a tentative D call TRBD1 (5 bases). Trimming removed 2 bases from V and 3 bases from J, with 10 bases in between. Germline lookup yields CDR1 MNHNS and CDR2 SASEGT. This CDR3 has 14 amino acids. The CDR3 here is CASSEPGLDTEAFF. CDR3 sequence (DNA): TGTGCCAGCAGTGAACCGGGACTGGACACTGAAGCTTTCTTT.

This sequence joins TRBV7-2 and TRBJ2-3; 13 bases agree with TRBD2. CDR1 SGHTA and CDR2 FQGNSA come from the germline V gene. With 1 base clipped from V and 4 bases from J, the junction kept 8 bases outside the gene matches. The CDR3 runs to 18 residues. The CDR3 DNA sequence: TGTGCCAGCAGCTTAGTCGGACTAGCGGGAGAAACCGCAGATACGCAGTATTTT. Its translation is CASSLVGLAGETADTQYF.

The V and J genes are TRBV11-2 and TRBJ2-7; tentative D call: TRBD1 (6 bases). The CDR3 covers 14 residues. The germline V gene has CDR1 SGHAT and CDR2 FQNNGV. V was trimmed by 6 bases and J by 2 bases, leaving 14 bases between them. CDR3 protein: CASRLGQGTYEQYF. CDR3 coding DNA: TGTGCCAGCAGACTGGGGCAGGGGACCTACGAGCAGTACTTC.

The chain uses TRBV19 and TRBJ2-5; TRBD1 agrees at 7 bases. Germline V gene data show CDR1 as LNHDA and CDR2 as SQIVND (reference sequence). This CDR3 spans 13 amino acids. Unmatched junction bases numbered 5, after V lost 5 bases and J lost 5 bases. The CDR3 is CASSFTGDETQYF. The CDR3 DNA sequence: TGTGCCAGTAGTTTCACAGGGGACGAGACCCAGTACTTC.

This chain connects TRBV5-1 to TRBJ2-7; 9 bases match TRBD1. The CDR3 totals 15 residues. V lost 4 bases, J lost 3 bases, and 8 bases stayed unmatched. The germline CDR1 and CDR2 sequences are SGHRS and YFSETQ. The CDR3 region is CASSQPGQGFYEQYF. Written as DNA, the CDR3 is TGCGCCAGCAGCCAACCGGGACAGGGATTCTACGAGCAGTACTTC.

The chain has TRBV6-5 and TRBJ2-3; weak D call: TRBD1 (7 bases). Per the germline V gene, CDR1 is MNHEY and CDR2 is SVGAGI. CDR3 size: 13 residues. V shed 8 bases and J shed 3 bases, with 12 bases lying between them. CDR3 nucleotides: TGTGCCAGCCACAGGGGAGGAACAGATACGCAGTATTTT. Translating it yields CASHRGGTDTQYF.

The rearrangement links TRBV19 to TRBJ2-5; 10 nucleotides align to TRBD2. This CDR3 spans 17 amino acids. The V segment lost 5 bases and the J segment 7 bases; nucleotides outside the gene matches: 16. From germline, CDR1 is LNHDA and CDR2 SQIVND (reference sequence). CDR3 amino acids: CASSGISGRPPEGTQYF. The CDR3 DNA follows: TGTGCCAGTAGTGGGATTAGCGGGAGGCCCCCCGAAGGGACCCAGTACTTC. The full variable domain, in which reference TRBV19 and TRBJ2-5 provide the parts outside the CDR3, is DGGITQSPKYLFRKEGQNVTLSCEQNLNHDAMYWYRQDPGQGLRLIYYSQIVNDFQKGDIAEGYSVSREKKESFPLTVTSAQKNPTAFYLCASSGISGRPPEGTQYFGPGTRLLVL.

CDR3 bases: TGTGCCAGTAGTACCCTAGGCGGTGGGAGCCAAGAGACCCAGTACTTC. This translates into CASSTLGGGSQETQYF. The chain links TRBV19 to TRBJ2-5, with D possibly TRBD2 on 5 matching bases. CDR3 length: 16 residues. Trimming cost V 4 bases and J 1 base, with 16 bases left between them. Germline V lookup: CDR1 LNHDA, CDR2 SQIVND (reference sequence).

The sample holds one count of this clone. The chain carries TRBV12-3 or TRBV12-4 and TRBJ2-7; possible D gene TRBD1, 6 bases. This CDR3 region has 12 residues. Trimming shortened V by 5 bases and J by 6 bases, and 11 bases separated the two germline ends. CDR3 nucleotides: TGTGCCAGCAGTAACAGGGTTGGCGAGCAGTACTTC. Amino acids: CASSNRVGEQYF.

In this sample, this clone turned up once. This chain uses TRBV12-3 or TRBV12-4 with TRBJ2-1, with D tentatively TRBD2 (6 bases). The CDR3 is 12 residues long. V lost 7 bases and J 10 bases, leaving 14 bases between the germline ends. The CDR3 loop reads CASTPRELEQFF. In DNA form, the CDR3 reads TGTGCCAGCACCCCCCGGGAGTTAGAGCAGTTCTTC.

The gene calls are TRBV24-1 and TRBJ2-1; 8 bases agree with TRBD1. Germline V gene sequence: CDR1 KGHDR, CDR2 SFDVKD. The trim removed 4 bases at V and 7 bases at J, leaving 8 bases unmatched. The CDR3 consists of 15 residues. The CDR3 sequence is CATSEGGQGRNEQFF. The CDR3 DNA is TGTGCCACCAGTGAGGGTGGACAGGGACGAAATGAGCAGTTCTTC.

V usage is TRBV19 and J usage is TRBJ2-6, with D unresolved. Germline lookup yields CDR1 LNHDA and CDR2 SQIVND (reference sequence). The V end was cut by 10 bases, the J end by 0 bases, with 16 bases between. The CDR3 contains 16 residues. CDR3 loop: CATVGHLSSGANVLTF. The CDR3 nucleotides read TGTGCCACAGTTGGGCACTTAAGCTCTGGGGCCAACGTCCTGACTTTC.

The CDR3 bases are TGTGCCAGCTCACCACAGCCCACTCGGAACACCGGGGAGCTGTTTTTT. This gives the protein CASSPQPTRNTGELFF. The chain joins TRBV18 to TRBJ2-2; no definite D call. There are 16 residues in the CDR3. The germline V and J ends were trimmed by 1 base and 1 base, with 10 bases remaining between them. Germline assignment: CDR1 KGHSH and CDR2 LQKENI.

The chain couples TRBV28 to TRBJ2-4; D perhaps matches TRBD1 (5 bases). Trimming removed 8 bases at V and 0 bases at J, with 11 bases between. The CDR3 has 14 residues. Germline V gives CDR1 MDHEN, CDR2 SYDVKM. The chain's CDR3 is CASLDTLAKNIQYF. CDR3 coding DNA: TGTGCCAGCCTGGACACCTTAGCCAAAAACATTCAGTACTTC.

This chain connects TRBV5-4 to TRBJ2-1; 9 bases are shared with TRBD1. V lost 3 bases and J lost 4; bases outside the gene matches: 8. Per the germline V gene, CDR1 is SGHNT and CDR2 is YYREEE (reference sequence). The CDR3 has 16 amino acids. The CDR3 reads CASSSAKQGAYNEQFF. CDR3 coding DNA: TGTGCCAGCAGCTCGGCAAAACAGGGGGCGTACAATGAGCAGTTCTTC.

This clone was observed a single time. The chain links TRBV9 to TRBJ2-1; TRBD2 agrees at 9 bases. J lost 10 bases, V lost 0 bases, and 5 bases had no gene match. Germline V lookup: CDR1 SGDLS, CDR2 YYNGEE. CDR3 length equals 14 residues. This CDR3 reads CASSVVSAGGEQFF. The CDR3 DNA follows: TGTGCCAGCAGCGTAGTGTCAGCGGGAGGCGAGCAGTTCTTC.

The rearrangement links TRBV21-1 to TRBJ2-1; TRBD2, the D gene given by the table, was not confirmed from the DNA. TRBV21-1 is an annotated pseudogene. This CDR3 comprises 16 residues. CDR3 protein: CASSKGHGRAKNEQFF. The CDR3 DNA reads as TGTGCCAGCAGCAAAGGACACGGGAGGGCCAAGAATGAGCAGTTCTTC.

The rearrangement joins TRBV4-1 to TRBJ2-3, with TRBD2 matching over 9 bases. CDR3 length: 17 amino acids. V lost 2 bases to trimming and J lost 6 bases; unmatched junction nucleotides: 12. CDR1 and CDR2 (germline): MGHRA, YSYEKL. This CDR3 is CASSQLLRLAGPDTQYF. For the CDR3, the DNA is TGCGCCAGCAGCCAACTCCTGCGGCTAGCGGGGCCGGATACGCAGTATTTT.

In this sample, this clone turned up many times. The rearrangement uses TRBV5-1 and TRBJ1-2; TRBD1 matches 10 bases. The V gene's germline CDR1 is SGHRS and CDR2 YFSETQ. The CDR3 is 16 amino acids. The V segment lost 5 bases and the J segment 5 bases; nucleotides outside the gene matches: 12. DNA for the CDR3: TGCGCCAGCAGTCCCAAGGGGGGGACAGGGGAATATGGCTACACCTTC. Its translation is CASSPKGGTGEYGYTF. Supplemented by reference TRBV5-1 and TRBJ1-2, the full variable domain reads KAGVTQTPRYLIKTRGQQVTLSCSPISGHRSVSWYQQTPGQGLQFLFEYFSETQRNKGNFPGRFSGRQFSNSRSEMNVSTLELGDSALYLCASSPKGGTGEYGYTFGSGTRLTVV.

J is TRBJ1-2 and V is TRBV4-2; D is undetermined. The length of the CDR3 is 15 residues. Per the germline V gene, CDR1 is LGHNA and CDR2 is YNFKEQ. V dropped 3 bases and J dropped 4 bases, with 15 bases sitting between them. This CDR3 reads CASSQEGGRRYGYTF. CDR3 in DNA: TGTGCCAGCAGCCAGGAGGGAGGCAGGCGCTATGGCTACACCTTC.

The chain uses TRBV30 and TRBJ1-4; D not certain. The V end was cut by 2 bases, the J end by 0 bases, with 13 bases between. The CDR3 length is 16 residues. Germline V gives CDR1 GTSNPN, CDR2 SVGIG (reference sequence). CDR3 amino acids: CAWSTPVAATNEKLFF. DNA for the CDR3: TGTGCCTGGAGTACCCCCGTGGCTGCAACTAATGAAAAACTGTTTTTT.

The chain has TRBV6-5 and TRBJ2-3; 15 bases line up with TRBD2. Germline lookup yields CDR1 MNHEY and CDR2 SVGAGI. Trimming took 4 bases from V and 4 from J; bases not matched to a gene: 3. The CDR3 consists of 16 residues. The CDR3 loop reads CASSSGLAGGPDTQYF. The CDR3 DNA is TGTGCCAGCAGTTCGGGACTAGCGGGAGGTCCAGATACGCAGTATTTT.

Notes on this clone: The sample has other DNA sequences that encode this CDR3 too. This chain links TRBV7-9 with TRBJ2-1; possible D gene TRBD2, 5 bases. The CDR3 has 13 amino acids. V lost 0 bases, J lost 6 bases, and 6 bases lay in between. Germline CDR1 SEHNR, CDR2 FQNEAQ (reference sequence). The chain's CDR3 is CASSLAGGNEQFF. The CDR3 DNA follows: TGTGCCAGCAGCTTAGCAGGAGGCAATGAGCAGTTCTTC.